These 31 T cell receptor beta chains were all obtained from the same sample, sequenced in a study of blood T cell repertoires in COVID-19. Clones were read by immunoSEQ multiplex PCR, and TCRdb kept only the in-frame ones, dropping some. The sample contains roughly 80,000 clones, 90% to 95% of which appear only once. The sequencing sample was made of peripheral blood. Receptors originate from a woman in her fifties or sixties in a cohort sampled during active COVID-19.

The count of this clone is one. The chain couples TRBV6-2 or TRBV6-3 to TRBJ2-4; weak D call: TRBD1 (5 bases). Per germline, CDR1 MNHEY and CDR2 SVGEGT. The CDR3 contains 15 residues. V shed 0 bases and J shed 9 bases, with 15 bases lying between them. In DNA, the CDR3 is TGTGCCAGCAGTTACTCGAACAGGCGTATCCCCATTCAGTACTTC. Its translation: CASSYSNRRIPIQYF.

Written as DNA, the CDR3 is TGTGCCAGCAGTTTCGCACTAGCTAGCTACGAGCAGTACTTC. Translation: CASSFALASYEQYF. The chain couples TRBV28 to TRBJ2-7; D perhaps matches TRBD2 (6 bases). CDR3 length equals 14 residues. The germline V gene encodes CDR1 MDHEN and CDR2 SYDVKM. Trimming removed 3 bases from V and 3 bases from J, with 12 bases in between.

The chain employs TRBV28 and TRBJ2-5, with D possibly being TRBD1 (6 bases). This CDR3 has 15 amino acids. The V and J ends lost 6 bases and 3 bases respectively, with 17 bases between them. Germline V lookup: CDR1 MDHEN, CDR2 SYDVKM. The CDR3 spells CASSDPQGGEETQYF. In DNA, the CDR3 is TGTGCCAGCAGCGACCCACAGGGTGGGGAAGAGACCCAGTACTTC.

CDR3 loop: CARDSQGDPSGNTIYF. CDR3 DNA: TGTGCCAGGGATTCACAGGGGGACCCCTCTGGAAACACCATATATTTT. The chain is built from TRBV19 and TRBJ1-3; TRBD1 matches 8 bases. With V trimmed by 9 bases and J by 0 bases, 10 bases remained unmatched. CDR1 is LNHDA, CDR2 SQIVND, per germline (reference sequence). There are 16 residues in the CDR3.

The CDR3 DNA reads as TGCAGCGTTGAAGGGGCGGCAGGGCGGACAGATACGCAGTATTTT. This translates into CSVEGAAGRTDTQYF. This chain joins TRBV29-1 and TRBJ2-3; D perhaps matches TRBD1 (5 bases). Trimming removed 1 base from V and 3 bases from J, with 14 bases in between. The CDR3 sequence is 15 residues long. CDR1 and CDR2 (germline): SQVTM, ANQGSEA.

The chain couples TRBV6-1 to TRBJ2-7, with TRBD1 as a possible D gene (6 bases). Germline CDR1 is MNHNS and CDR2 is SASEGT. This CDR3 spans 12 amino acids. The V gene lost 3 bases and the J gene lost 5 bases, with 8 bases spanning the gap. CDR3 sequence reads: CASSDRGHEQYF. CDR3 sequence (DNA): TGTGCCAGCAGTGACAGGGGCCACGAGCAGTACTTC.

This chain links TRBV7-3 with TRBJ2-3, with TRBD1 matching 9 bases. The trim removed 2 bases at V and 4 bases at J, leaving 4 bases unmatched. CDR1 and CDR2 (germline): SGHTA, FQGTGA. This CDR3 contains 15 residues. The CDR3 region is CASSLGGTGSDTQYF. CDR3 DNA sequence: TGTGCCAGCAGCTTAGGAGGGACAGGGTCAGATACGCAGTATTTT.

The chain uses TRBV29-1 and TRBJ2-2; TRBD1 aligns across 7 bases. This CDR3 is 13 amino acids long. The trim removed 6 bases at V and 1 base at J, leaving 2 bases unmatched. In germline, CDR1 is SQVTM, CDR2 ANQGSEA. The CDR3 DNA reads TGCAGCGTCGGGACAGAGAACACCGGGGAGCTGTTTTTT. It yields the protein CSVGTENTGELFF.

V and J are TRBV12-5 and TRBJ2-1; a possible D gene is TRBD1 (6 bases). Germline values: CDR1 LGHNT, CDR2 FRNRAP. Trimming pared 6 bases from V and 4 bases from J, leaving 19 bases between. The CDR3 covers 16 residues. The CDR3: CASGPQGRGWYNEQFF. In nucleotides, the CDR3 is TGTGCTAGTGGCCCCCAGGGAAGGGGGTGGTACAATGAGCAGTTCTTC.

The V and J genes are TRBV29-1 and TRBJ1-3; possible D gene TRBD1, 5 bases. CDR3 length equals 12 residues. Trimming pared 7 bases from V and 2 bases from J, leaving 9 bases between. Germline V gives CDR1 SQVTM, CDR2 ANQGSEA. CDR3 bases: TGCAGCGCGCAGGGAACTGGAAACACCATATATTTT. The encoded protein is CSAQGTGNTIYF.

The chain employs TRBV6-5 and TRBJ2-2; unclear D gene. The germline V and J ends were trimmed by 0 bases and 4 bases, with 6 bases remaining between them. The germline CDR1 and CDR2 sequences are MNHEY and SVGAGI. The CDR3 extends over 14 amino acids. CDR3 protein: CASSYSMATGELFF. Written as DNA, the CDR3 is TGTGCCAGCAGTTACTCGATGGCCACCGGGGAGCTGTTTTTT.

This chain joins TRBV5-1 and TRBJ1-5; D not resolved. From germline, CDR1 is SGHRS and CDR2 YFSETQ. Trimming pared 4 bases from V and 9 bases from J, leaving 14 bases between. The CDR3 is 13 amino acids. The CDR3 sequence is CASSPLPGRPQHF. DNA for the CDR3: TGCGCCAGCAGCCCACTCCCCGGGAGGCCCCAGCATTTT.

The rearrangement joins TRBV5-5 to TRBJ1-3; D gene unclear. V was trimmed by 1 base and J by 2 bases, leaving 13 bases between them. CDR3 length equals 16 residues. The germline V gene has CDR1 SGHKS and CDR2 YYEKEE (reference sequence). The CDR3 coding sequence is TGTGCCAGCAGCTTGTCAATATACCCGGCTGGAAACACCATATATTTT. Amino acids: CASSLSIYPAGNTIYF.

As concerns this clone: Mismatch with germline at one junction end may stem from a read error. This chain joins TRBV9 and TRBJ1-2; unclear D gene. Germline values: CDR1 SGDLS, CDR2 YYNGEE. There are 9 residues in the CDR3. The CDR3 region is CTGRYGYTF. The CDR3 nucleotides read TGCACCGGAAGATATGGCTACACCTTC.

The V call is TRBV12-3 or TRBV12-4, the J call TRBJ2-1; perhaps TRBD2 as D (5 bases). CDR3 length: 13 residues. V lost 6 bases, J lost 3 bases, and 9 bases lay in between. CDR3 region: CASRERDYNEQFF. CDR3 bases: TGTGCCAGCAGGGAGAGGGACTACAATGAGCAGTTCTTC.

The chain is built from TRBV7-9 and TRBJ2-7; perhaps TRBD2 as D (5 bases). The germline gives CDR1 SEHNR, CDR2 FQNEAQ (reference sequence). This CDR3 region has 15 residues. The germline V and J ends were trimmed by 1 base and 5 bases, with 15 bases remaining between them. The CDR3 DNA reads TGTGCCAGCAGCTTAGACGCGAGGGTTCGCGACGAGCAGTACTTC. Amino acids: CASSLDARVRDEQYF.

The chain carries TRBV11-2 and TRBJ1-1; the D gene is possibly TRBD1 (6 bases). Germline V gene data show CDR1 as SGHAT and CDR2 as FQNNGV. The CDR3 is 16 residues long. V was clipped by 7 bases and J by 3 bases, with 21 bases between them. CDR3 DNA: TGTGCCAGCAAGAATATTCTCCGACAGGCTTACACTGAAGCTTTCTTT. This translates into CASKNILRQAYTEAFF.

This clone was detected a few times. The chain employs TRBV5-5 and TRBJ2-2; D is possibly TRBD1 (5 bases). CDR1 and CDR2 (germline): SGHKS, YYEKEE (reference sequence). The CDR3 extends over 15 amino acids. Trimming took off 0 bases at V and 5 bases at J, with 11 bases between the two ends. In DNA form, the CDR3 reads TGTGCCAGCAGCTTGGGACAGTTAGTTACCGGGGAGCTGTTTTTT. This codes for CASSLGQLVTGELFF.

The chain recombines TRBV5-5 with TRBJ2-7, with TRBD2 matching 8 bases. The CDR3 sequence is 14 residues long. From germline, CDR1 is SGHKS and CDR2 YYEKEE (reference sequence). J gave up 3 bases and V 6 bases, and 8 bases lay outside the gene matches. The CDR3 reads CASKLVAGYYEQYF. CDR3 nucleotides: TGTGCCAGCAAGCTGGTAGCGGGATACTACGAGCAGTACTTC.

The rearrangement uses TRBV6-5 and TRBJ1-2; D is possibly TRBD1 (6 bases). This CDR3 region has 14 residues. Germline V gene lookup returns CDR1 MNHEY and CDR2 SVGAGI. The V end lost 0 bases, the J end lost 7 bases, and 12 bases lay between the germline ends. The CDR3 nucleotides are TGTGCCAGCAGTTACTCCCGGGGGGCGCGTGGCTACACCTTC. Residues: CASSYSRGARGYTF.

The J gene is TRBJ2-1, the V gene TRBV10-3; 9 bases map to TRBD2. CDR1 is ENHRY, CDR2 SYGVKD, per germline. V lost 8 bases to trimming and J lost 5 bases; unmatched junction nucleotides: 4. CDR3 length equals 13 residues. The CDR3 DNA follows: TGTGCCATCGGGACTAGCAGCAACAATGAGCAGTTCTTC. It specifies CAIGTSSNNEQFF.

The chain links TRBV5-1 to TRBJ2-1, with TRBD2 identical over 8 bases. The CDR3 loop spans 14 amino acids. Unmatched junction bases numbered 3, after V lost 5 bases and J lost 2 bases. CDR1 SGHRS and CDR2 YFSETQ come from the germline V gene. The CDR3 nucleotides read TGCGCCAGCAGGAGCGGGAGCCCCTACAATGAGCAGTTCTTC. Its translation is CASRSGSPYNEQFF. The full variable domain, its missing parts supplied by reference TRBV5-1 and TRBJ2-1, is KAGVTQTPRYLIKTRGQQVTLSCSPISGHRSVSWYQQTPGQGLQFLFEYFSETQRNKGNFPGRFSGRQFSNSRSEMNVSTLELGDSALYLCASRSGSPYNEQFFGPGTRLTVL.

V and J are TRBV6-1 and TRBJ2-7, with 7 bases matching TRBD1. The CDR3 has 14 residues. With V trimmed by 1 base and J by 0 bases, 0 bases remained unmatched. Germline V gene lookup returns CDR1 MNHNS and CDR2 SASEGT. The CDR3 bases are TGTGCCAGCAGTGAAGGGACAGGCTCCTACGAGCAGTACTTC. Residues: CASSEGTGSYEQYF.

The J gene is TRBJ1-1, the V gene TRBV28; D gene ambiguous. Germline-derived CDR1 and CDR2 are MDHEN and SYDVKM. Trimming pared 7 bases from V and 1 base from J, leaving 13 bases between. This CDR3 spans 14 amino acids. As DNA, the CDR3 is TGTGCCAGCACACCCACCAGTGGGAACACTGAAGCTTTCTTT. This gives the protein CASTPTSGNTEAFF.

The J gene is TRBJ2-7, the V gene TRBV27; 7 nucleotides agree with TRBD2. V was pared by 6 bases and J by 0 bases, with 5 bases of the junction left unmatched. Germline-derived CDR1 and CDR2 are MNHEY and SMNVEV (reference sequence). The CDR3 loop spans 14 amino acids. CDR3 nucleotide sequence: TGTGCCAGCAGAATTCGGGACTACTCCTACGAGCAGTACTTC. It yields the protein CASRIRDYSYEQYF.

This rearrangement joins TRBV11-3 to TRBJ1-1; D remains ambiguous. The CDR3 spans 15 residues. Germline values: CDR1 SGHNT, CDR2 YENEEA. V was clipped by 4 bases and J by 4 bases, with 16 bases between them. The CDR3 here is CASSSTPRSGTEAFF. DNA of the CDR3: TGTGCCAGCAGCTCCACCCCCCGGTCGGGCACTGAAGCTTTCTTT. Variable domain in full (rest from reference TRBV11-3 and TRBJ1-1): EAGVVQSPRYKIIEKKQPVAFWCNPISGHNTLYWYLQNLGQGPELLIRYENEEAVDDSQLPKDRFSAERLKGVDSTLKIQPAELGDSAVYLCASSSTPRSGTEAFFGQGTRLTVV.

This clone came up once. This chain connects TRBV13 to TRBJ1-1, with D perhaps matching TRBD1 (6 bases). Deletions cut 3 bases from V and 8 bases from J, with 19 bases between. The CDR3 is 15 amino acids. Germline V CDR1 and CDR2: PRHDT, FYEKMQ (reference sequence). DNA for the CDR3: TGTGCCAGCAGCTTTGTGACAGGCCGAGCATCCGAAGCTTTCTTT. Protein product: CASSFVTGRASEAFF.

This sequence joins TRBV6-5 and TRBJ2-5; tentative D call: TRBD1 (6 bases). The CDR3 has 14 residues. Germline V gene data show CDR1 as MNHEY and CDR2 as SVGAGI. V was clipped by 10 bases and J by 1 base, with 16 bases between them. The CDR3 coding sequence is TGTGCCATCCTCCCAGGGGTGGCCCAAGAGACCCAGTACTTC. It is translated as CAILPGVAQETQYF.

The chain has TRBV18 and TRBJ2-5; 12 positions match TRBD1. Germline lookup yields CDR1 KGHSH and CDR2 LQKENI. V lost 6 bases and J lost 5; bases outside the gene matches: 7. The CDR3 has 15 amino acids. The CDR3: CASSPGTGGWETQYF. The DNA for the CDR3 is TGTGCCAGCTCTCCCGGGACAGGGGGCTGGGAGACCCAGTACTTC. Together with reference TRBV18 and TRBJ2-5, the CDR3 gives the full variable domain: NAGVMQNPRHLVRRRGQEARLRCSPMKGHSHVYWYRQLPEEGLKFMVYLQKENIIDESGMPKERFSAEFPKEGPSILRIQQVVRGDSAAYFCASSPGTGGWETQYFGPGTRLLVL.

This rearrangement joins TRBV12-5 to TRBJ1-6, with 8 nucleotides matching TRBD1. There are 13 residues in the CDR3. The trim removed 7 bases at V and 7 bases at J, leaving 3 bases unmatched. Germline assignment: CDR1 LGHNT and CDR2 FRNRAP. The CDR3 sequence: CASAGQGNSPLHF. The DNA of the CDR3 is TGTGCTAGTGCCGGACAGGGAAATTCACCCCTCCACTTT.

The genes are TRBV3-1 (or the pseudogene TRBV3-2) and TRBJ1-1, with TRBD1 matching over 8 bases. This CDR3 is built from 15 residues. Germline CDR1 reads LGHDT; CDR2 reads YNNKEL (reference sequence). Trimming at V came to 5 bases and at J to 10 bases, leaving 15 bases not matched to a gene. CDR3 sequence (DNA): TGTGCCAGCAGCATCCAGGCAGGGGGCCCCCTCTTAGCTTTCTTT. Protein sequence: CASSIQAGGPLLAFF.